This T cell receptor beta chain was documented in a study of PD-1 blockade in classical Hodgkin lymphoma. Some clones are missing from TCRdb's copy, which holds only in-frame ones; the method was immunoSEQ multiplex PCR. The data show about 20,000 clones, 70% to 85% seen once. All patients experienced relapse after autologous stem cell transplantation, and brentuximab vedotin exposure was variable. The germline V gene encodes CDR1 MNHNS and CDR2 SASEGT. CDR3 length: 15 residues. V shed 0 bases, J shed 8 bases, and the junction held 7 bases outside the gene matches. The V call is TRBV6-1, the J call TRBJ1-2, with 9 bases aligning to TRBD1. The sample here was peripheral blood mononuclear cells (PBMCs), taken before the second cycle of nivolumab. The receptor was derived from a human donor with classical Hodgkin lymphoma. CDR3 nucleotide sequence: TGTGCCAGCAGTGAAGCTTCCCGGGACAGGGCCGGCTACACCTTC. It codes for CASSEASRDRAGYTF.